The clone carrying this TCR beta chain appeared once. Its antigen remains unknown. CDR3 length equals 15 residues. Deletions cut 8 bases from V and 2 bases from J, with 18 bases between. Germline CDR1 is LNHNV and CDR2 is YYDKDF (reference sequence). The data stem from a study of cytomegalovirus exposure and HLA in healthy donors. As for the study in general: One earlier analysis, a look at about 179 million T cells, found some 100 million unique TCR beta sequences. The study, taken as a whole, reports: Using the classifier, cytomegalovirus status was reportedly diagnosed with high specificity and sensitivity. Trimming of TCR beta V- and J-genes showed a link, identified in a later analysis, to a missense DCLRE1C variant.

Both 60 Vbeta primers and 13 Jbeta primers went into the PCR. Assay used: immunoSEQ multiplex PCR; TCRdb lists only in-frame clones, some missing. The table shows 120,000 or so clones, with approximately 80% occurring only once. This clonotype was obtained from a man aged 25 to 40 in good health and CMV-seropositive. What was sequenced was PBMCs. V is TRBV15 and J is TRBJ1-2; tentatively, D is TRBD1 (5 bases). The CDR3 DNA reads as TGTGCCACCCATCGTGGGGCAGGGTGGAACTATGGCTACACCTTC. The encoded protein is CATHRGAGWNYGYTF.